This paragraph reports one T cell receptor beta chain. The data stem from a study of blood T cell repertoires in COVID-19. The overall study: COVID-19 samples collected from the United States, Italy and Spain covered acute and convalescent phases. T cells, B-cell-depleted T cells, or PBMCs supplied cDNA or gDNA.

This CDR3 spans 17 amino acids. The V and J ends lost 0 bases and 2 bases, in that order; junction bases with no gene match: 8. Germline V gene lookup returns CDR1 SQVTM and CDR2 ANQGSEA. In Seattle, patients joined the study during active infection and were tracked longitudinally. Some clones are missing from TCRdb's copy, which holds only in-frame ones; the method was immunoSEQ multiplex PCR. The sample consists of about 150,000 clones, 80% to 90% of them appearing once. This chain uses TRBV29-1 with TRBJ2-3; 10 bases match TRBD1. What was sequenced was peripheral blood. The sequence was obtained from a man younger than 35 with COVID-19, enrolled during active disease. CDR3 bases: TGCAGCGTTGAAGATCTTCAAGGGACAGGGGTCACAGATACGCAGTATTTT. Translated: CSVEDLQGTGVTDTQYF.